This T cell receptor beta chain was observed in a study of blood T cell repertoires in COVID-19. Study in general: In each case, the material was cDNA or gDNA derived from T cells, B-cell-depleted T cells, or PBMCs.

Individuals drawn from under 30 US areas were about 18 to 95 years old. Cohorts were assigned according to the clinical history that participants reported. V shed 3 bases and J shed 1 base, with 9 bases lying between them. CDR1 and CDR2 (germline): LGHDT, YNNKEL (reference sequence). The CDR3 runs to 14 residues. Authors' analysis steps: Estimated nucleated cell counts came from reference gene primer amplification. Here immunoSEQ multiplex PCR was the method, and the copy in TCRdb shows in-frame clones only, minus some. That table is the source of V, J and clone size, and D and trimming were worked out from the DNA. The table lists roughly 330,000 clones, nearly 90% of them singletons.

J is TRBJ1-1 and V is TRBV3-1 (or the pseudogene TRBV3-2); possible D gene TRBD1, 5 bases. Specimen: PBMCs or T cells enriched from blood (not recorded which). The source of this sequence is a woman aged 25 to 39 who had recovered from COVID-19. DNA of the CDR3: TGTGCCAGCAGCCAGTACAGGACGAACACTGAAGCTTTCTTT. Encoded protein: CASSQYRTNTEAFF.